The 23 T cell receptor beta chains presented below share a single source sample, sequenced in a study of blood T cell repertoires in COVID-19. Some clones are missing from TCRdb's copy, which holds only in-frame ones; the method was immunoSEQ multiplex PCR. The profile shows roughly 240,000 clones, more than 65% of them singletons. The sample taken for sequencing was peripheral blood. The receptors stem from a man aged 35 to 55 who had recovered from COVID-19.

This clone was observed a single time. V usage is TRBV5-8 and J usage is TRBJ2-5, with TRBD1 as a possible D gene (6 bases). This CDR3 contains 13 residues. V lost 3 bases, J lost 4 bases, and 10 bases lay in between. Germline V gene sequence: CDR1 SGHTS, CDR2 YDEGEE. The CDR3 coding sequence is TGTGCCAGCAGCTATACAGGGAGAGAGACCCAGTACTTC. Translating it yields CASSYTGRETQYF.

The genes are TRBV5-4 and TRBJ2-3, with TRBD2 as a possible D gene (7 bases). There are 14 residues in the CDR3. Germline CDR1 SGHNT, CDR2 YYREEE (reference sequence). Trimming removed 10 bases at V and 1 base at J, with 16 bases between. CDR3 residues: CAEGEGGRTDTQYF. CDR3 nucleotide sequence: TGTGCCGAGGGGGAGGGAGGTCGCACAGATACGCAGTATTTT. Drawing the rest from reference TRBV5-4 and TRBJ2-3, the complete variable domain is ETGVTQSPTHLIKTRGQQVTLRCSSQSGHNTVSWYQQALGQGPQFIFQYYREEENGRGNFPPRFSGLQFPNYSSELNVNALELDDSALYLCAEGEGGRTDTQYFGPGTRLTVL.

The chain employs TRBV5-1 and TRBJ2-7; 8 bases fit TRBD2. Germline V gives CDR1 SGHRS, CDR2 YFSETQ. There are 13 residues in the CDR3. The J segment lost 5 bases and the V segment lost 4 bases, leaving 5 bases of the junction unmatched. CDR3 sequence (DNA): TGCGCCAGCAGCCTGCGGGGGGATGACGAGCAGTACTTC. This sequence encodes CASSLRGDDEQYF.

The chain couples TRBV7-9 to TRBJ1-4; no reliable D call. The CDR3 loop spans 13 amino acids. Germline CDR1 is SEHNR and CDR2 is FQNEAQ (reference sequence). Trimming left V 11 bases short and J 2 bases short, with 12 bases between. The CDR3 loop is CALYGETNEKLFF. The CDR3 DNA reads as TGTGCCCTGTACGGGGAGACTAATGAAAAACTGTTTTTT. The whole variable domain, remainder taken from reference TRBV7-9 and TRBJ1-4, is DTGVSQNPRHKITKRGQNVTFRCDPISEHNRLYWYRQTLGQGPEFLTYFQNEAQLEKSRLLSDRFSAERPKGSFSTLEIQRTEQGDSAMYLCALYGETNEKLFFGSGTQLSVL.

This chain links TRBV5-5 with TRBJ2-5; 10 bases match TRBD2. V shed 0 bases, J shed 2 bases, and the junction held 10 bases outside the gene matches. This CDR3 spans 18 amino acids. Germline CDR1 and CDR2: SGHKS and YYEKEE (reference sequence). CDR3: CASSLGLRTSGFQETQYF. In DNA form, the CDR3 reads TGTGCCAGCAGCTTGGGGTTGCGGACTAGCGGCTTTCAAGAGACCCAGTACTTC.

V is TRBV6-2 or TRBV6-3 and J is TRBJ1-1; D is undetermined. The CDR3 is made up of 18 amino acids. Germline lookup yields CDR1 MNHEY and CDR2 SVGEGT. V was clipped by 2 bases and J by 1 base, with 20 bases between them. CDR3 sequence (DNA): TGTGCCAGCAGTTACCCTCTTTTAAGTGGACTCCCGAACACTGAAGCTTTCTTT. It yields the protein CASSYPLLSGLPNTEAFF.

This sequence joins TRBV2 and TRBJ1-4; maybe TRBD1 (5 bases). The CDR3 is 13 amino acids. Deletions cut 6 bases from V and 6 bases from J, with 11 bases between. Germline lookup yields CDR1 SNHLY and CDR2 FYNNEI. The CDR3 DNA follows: TGTGCCAGCAGAGGGGAGGCTCATGAAAAACTGTTTTTT. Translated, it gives CASRGEAHEKLFF.

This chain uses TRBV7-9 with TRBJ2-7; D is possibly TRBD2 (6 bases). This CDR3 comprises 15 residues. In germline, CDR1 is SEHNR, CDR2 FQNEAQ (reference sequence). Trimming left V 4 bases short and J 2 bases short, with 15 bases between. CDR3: CASSSFGDLAYEQYF. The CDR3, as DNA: TGTGCCAGCAGCTCCTTCGGGGACTTAGCCTACGAGCAGTACTTC.

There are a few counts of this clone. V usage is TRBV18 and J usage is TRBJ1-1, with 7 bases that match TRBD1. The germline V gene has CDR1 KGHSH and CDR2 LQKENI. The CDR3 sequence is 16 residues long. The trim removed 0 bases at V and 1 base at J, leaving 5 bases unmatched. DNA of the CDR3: TGTGCCAGCTCACCACCAGGGGGACAGCGGAACACTGAAGCTTTCTTT. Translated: CASSPPGGQRNTEAFF.

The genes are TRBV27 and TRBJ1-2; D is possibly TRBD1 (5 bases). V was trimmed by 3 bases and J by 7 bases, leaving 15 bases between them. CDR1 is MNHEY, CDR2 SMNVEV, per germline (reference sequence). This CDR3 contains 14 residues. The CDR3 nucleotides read TGTGCCAGCAGTTTCGTCCCCGGACAAGGTGGCTACACCTTC. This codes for CASSFVPGQGGYTF.

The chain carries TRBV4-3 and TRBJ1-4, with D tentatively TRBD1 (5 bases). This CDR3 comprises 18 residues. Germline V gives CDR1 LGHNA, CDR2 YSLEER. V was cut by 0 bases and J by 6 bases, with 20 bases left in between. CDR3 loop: CASSQDRGRGRPYEKLFF. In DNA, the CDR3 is TGCGCCAGCAGCCAAGATCGAGGTAGGGGAAGGCCCTATGAAAAACTGTTTTTT.

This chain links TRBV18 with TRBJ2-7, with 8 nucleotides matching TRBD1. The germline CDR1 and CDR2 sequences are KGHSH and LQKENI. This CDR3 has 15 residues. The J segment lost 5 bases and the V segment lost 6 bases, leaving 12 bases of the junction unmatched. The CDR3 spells CASSPRTGSSDEQYF. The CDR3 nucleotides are TGTGCCAGCTCGCCAAGGACAGGGAGTTCAGACGAGCAGTACTTC.

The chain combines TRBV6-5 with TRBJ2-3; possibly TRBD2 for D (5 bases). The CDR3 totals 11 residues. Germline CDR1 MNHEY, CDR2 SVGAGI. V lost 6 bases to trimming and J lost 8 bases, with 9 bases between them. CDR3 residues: CASRTGITQYF. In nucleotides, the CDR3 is TGTGCCAGCAGAACGGGAATTACGCAGTATTTT.

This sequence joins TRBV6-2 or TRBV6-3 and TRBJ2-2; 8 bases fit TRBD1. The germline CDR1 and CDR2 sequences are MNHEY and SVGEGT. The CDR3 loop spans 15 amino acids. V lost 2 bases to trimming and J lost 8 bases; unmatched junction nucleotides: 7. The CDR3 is CASSYQMTGVGELFF. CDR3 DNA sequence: TGTGCCAGCAGTTACCAAATGACAGGGGTGGGGGAGCTGTTTTTT.

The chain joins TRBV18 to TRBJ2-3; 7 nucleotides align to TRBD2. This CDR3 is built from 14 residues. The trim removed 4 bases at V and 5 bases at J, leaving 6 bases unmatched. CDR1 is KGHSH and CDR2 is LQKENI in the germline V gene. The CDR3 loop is CASSRQGGVDTQYF. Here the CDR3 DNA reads TGTGCCAGCTCACGTCAGGGAGGGGTAGATACGCAGTATTTT.

DNA of the CDR3: TGTGCCAGCAGACAAAGTCTGAACACTGAAGCTTTCTTT. Protein product: CASRQSLNTEAFF. The rearrangement links TRBV6-5 to TRBJ1-1, with D uncertain. The CDR3 has 13 amino acids. CDR1 MNHEY and CDR2 SVGAGI come from the germline V gene. The V end was cut by 6 bases, the J end by 0 bases, with 8 bases between.

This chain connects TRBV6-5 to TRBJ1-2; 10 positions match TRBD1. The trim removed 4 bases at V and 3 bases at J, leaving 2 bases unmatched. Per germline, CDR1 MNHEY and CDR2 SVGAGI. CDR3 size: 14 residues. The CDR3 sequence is CASSFGQGDYGYTF. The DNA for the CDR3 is TGTGCCAGCAGTTTTGGACAGGGGGACTATGGCTACACCTTC.

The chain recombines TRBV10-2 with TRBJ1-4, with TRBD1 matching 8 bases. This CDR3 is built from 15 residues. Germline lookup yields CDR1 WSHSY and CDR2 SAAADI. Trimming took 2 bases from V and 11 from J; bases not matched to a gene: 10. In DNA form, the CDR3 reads TGCGCCAGCAGTGAGACGGACAGGGCGCTTGGGAAACTGTTTTTT. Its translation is CASSETDRALGKLFF.

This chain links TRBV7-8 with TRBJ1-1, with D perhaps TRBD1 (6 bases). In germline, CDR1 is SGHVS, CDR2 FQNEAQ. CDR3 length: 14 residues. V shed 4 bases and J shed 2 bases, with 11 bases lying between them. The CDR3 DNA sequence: TGTGCCAGCAGCTGGTGGGGGCTAAACACTGAAGCTTTCTTT. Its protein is CASSWWGLNTEAFF.

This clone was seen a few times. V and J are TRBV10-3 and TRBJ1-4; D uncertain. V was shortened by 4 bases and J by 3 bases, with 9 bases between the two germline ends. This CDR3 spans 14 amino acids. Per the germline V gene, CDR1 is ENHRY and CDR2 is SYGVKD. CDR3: CAISADTPNEKLFF. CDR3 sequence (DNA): TGTGCCATCAGTGCTGACACTCCTAATGAAAAACTGTTTTTT.

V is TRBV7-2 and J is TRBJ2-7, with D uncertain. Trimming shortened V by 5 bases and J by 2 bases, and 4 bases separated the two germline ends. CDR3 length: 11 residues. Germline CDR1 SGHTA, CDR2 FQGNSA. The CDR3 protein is CASSPAYEQYF. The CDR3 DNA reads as TGTGCCAGCAGCCCCGCCTACGAGCAGTACTTC. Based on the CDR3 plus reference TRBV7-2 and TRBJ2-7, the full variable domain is GAGVSQSPSNKVTEKGKDVELRCDPISGHTALYWYRQSLGQGLEFLIYFQGNSAPDKSGLPSDRFSAERTGGSVSTLTIQRTQQEDSAVYLCASSPAYEQYFGPGTRLTVT.

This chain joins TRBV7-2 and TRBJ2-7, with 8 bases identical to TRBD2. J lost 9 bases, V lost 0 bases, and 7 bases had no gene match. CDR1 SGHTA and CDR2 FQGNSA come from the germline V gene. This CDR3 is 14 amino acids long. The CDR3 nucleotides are TGTGCCAGCAGCTTAGCAACGGGGGGGCTGGCGCAGTACTTC. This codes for CASSLATGGLAQYF.

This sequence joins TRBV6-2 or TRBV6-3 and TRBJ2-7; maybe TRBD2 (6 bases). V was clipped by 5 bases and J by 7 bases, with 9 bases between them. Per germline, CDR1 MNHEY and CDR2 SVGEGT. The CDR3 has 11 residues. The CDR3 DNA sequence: TGTGCCAGCAGTGAGGAGGGGGAGCAGTACTTC. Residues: CASSEEGEQYF.